Only a few counts were recorded for the clone carrying this TCR delta chain. Sequence at one end of the junction differs from germline and may be a read error. These data belong to a study of gamma-delta T cells after stem cell transplantation. TCRdb reanalysed the RT-PCR reads with CATT. The data hold over 2,000 delta-chain clones, with around 21% observed a single time. The CDR3 runs 20 residues. Germline-derived CDR1 and CDR2 are GEAIGNYY and EKD. This TCR was sampled from a human donor. It is not recorded whose cells these are; they may come from a transplant donor. Source material: gamma-delta T cells. The rearrangement links TRDV2 to TRDJ1, with 9 nucleotides matching TRDD3. The CDR3 protein is CACDIPTFTGGNFYTDTLIF. DNA for the CDR3: TGTGCCTGTGACATTCCTACGTTTACTGGGGGAAACTTTTACACCGATACACTCATCTTT.